The T cell receptor (beta chain) under discussion was sequenced for a study of shared clonotypes between healthy human individuals. This table comes from immunoSEQ multiplex PCR, and its TCRdb copy is limited to in-frame clones, with some not included. The sample contains about 770,000 clones, approximately 77% of which appear only once. The V segment lost 4 bases and the J segment 6 bases; nucleotides outside the gene matches: 5. The CDR3 is made up of 15 amino acids. Germline lookup yields CDR1 MGHRA and CDR2 YSYEKL. Sequencing used memory CD4+ T cells sorted from blood. Specified subset: CD45RA-negative fraction. This sequence was found in a woman in her 30s in good health. The chain links TRBV4-1 to TRBJ2-1; 11 nucleotides match TRBD1. The CDR3 sequence is CASSPGQGVGNEQFF. Here the CDR3 DNA reads TGCGCCAGCAGCCCGGGACAGGGGGTGGGCAATGAGCAGTTCTTC.